These 32 T cell receptor beta chains were all obtained from the same sample, sequenced in a study of molecular identifiers for immune sequencing clone quantification. TCRdb fed the PCR reads into MiXCR, producing one record per CDR3 protein. The repertoire holds some 680,000 distinct CDR3 sequences, with about 25% as singletons. The material sequenced was naive CD8+ T cells from blood, with Jurkat cell RNA spiked in. Subset: FACS-sorted CD8+CD4-CCR7+CD45RA+ naive T cells. Receptors originate from a human donor in good health. Some libraries in this study had Jurkat cell RNA spiked in.

This clonotype was seen more than once but under ten times. The chain joins TRBV18 to TRBJ2-2; the D is unclear. V shed 8 bases and J shed 7 bases, with 8 bases lying between them. The CDR3 consists of 11 residues. The germline gives CDR1 KGHSH, CDR2 LQKENI. CDR3 sequence reads: CASRVDGELFF. The CDR3 nucleotides are TGTGCCAGCCGGGTAGACGGGGAGCTGTTTTTT.

Regarding this clonotype: A read error may produce the germline difference seen at one junction end. This rearrangement joins TRBV25-1 to TRBJ2-1; 11 bases match TRBD2. Germline-derived CDR1 and CDR2 are MGHDK and SYGVNS. The CDR3 covers 14 residues. The CDR3 sequence: CASSDSGRDNERFF. The CDR3 nucleotides read TGTGCCAGCAGTGATAGCGGGAGGGACAATGAGCGGTTCTTC.

About this clonotype: This may come from a read error, since a much larger clone is one base off. The chain is built from TRBV9 and TRBJ2-5, with D possibly matching TRBD2 (5 bases). The germline gives CDR1 SGDLS, CDR2 YYNGEE. This CDR3 comprises 14 residues. The V end lost 1 base, the J end lost 5 bases, and 12 bases lay between the germline ends. The CDR3 protein is CASSVSEVLETQYF. DNA for the CDR3: TGTGCCAGCAGCGTATCGGAGGTACTCGAGACCCAGTACTTC.

The chain uses TRBV7-9 and TRBJ1-5; no firm D call. Germline lookup yields CDR1 SEHNR and CDR2 FQNEAQ (reference sequence). Trimming pared 4 bases from V and 4 bases from J, leaving 11 bases between. The length of the CDR3 is 14 residues. The CDR3 sequence is CASSSSRENQPQHF. For the CDR3, the DNA is TGTGCCAGCAGCTCTAGTAGGGAGAATCAGCCCCAGCATTTT.

This clonotype was counted ten times or more. The CDR3 protein is CASSLDNYEQYF. CDR3 coding DNA: TGTGCCAGCAGCTTAGACAACTACGAGCAGTACTTC. The V call is TRBV7-2, the J call TRBJ2-7, with D unclear. Germline V CDR1 and CDR2: SGHTA, FQGNSA. The CDR3 extends over 12 amino acids. V was clipped by 1 base and J by 3 bases, with 4 bases between them.

V and J are TRBV21-1 and TRBJ2-6; TRBD1 is the table's D call and was not checked against the DNA. TRBV21-1 is labeled a pseudogene. This CDR3 region has 16 residues. CDR3 region: CASSKVPGSGANVLTF. The CDR3 nucleotides are TGTGCCAGCAGCAAAGTCCCGGGTTCTGGGGCCAACGTCCTGACTTTC.

A few counts support this clonotype. The V and J genes are TRBV11-2 and TRBJ2-7; D is perhaps TRBD1 (5 bases). The ends were cut back, 5 bases at V and 0 bases at J, with 17 bases in the middle. The CDR3 totals 16 residues. Per germline, CDR1 SGHAT and CDR2 FQNNGV. CDR3 sequence (DNA): TGTGCCAGCAGCGGACCTCCACAGGTATCCTCCTACGAGCAGTACTTC. Encoded protein: CASSGPPQVSSYEQYF.

Details on this clonotype: A much larger clonotype is one base distant, so this may be a read error. The rearrangement uses TRBV7-2 and TRBJ2-7, with D perhaps being TRBD1 or TRBD2 (6 bases each). The germline gives CDR1 SGHTA, CDR2 FQGNSA. Trimming shortened V by 8 bases and J by 4 bases, and 15 bases separated the two germline ends. This CDR3 comprises 13 residues. The CDR3, as DNA: TGTGCCAGCGGGGGAGGAGGGGGTTACGAGCAGTACTTC. Protein product: CASGGGGGYEQYF.

The chain combines TRBV6-2 or TRBV6-3 with TRBJ2-3; either TRBD1 or TRBD2 may fit D (5 bases each). CDR1 and CDR2 (germline): MNHEY, SVGEGT. The V and J ends lost 6 bases and 4 bases respectively, with 23 bases between them. The CDR3 is 17 amino acids. As DNA, the CDR3 is TGTGCCAGCAGAAAAGGCTTCGGGACGGCAACCCCAGATACGCAGTATTTT. It encodes CASRKGFGTATPDTQYF.

V is TRBV7-9 and J is TRBJ2-7, with TRBD1 matching 7 bases. Per germline, CDR1 SEHNR and CDR2 FQNEAQ (reference sequence). The CDR3 totals 13 residues. V trimming: 5 bases; J trimming: 4 bases; junction bases outside the gene matches: 5. CDR3 sequence: CASSRQGMYEQYF. As DNA, the CDR3 is TGTGCCAGCAGCCGACAGGGAATGTACGAGCAGTACTTC.

There are many counts of this clonotype. The rearrangement links TRBV6-5 to TRBJ2-5, with 8 bases fitting TRBD1. From germline, CDR1 is MNHEY and CDR2 SVGAGI. V shed 4 bases and J 2 bases; nucleotides not matched to a gene: 3. The CDR3 sequence is 14 residues long. The CDR3 is CASSSGGLQETQYF. CDR3 DNA: TGTGCCAGCAGTTCAGGGGGCCTACAAGAGACCCAGTACTTC.

This clonotype was seen at least ten times. The V gene is TRBV9, the J gene TRBJ2-5; 9 nucleotides agree with TRBD2. Germline V gene sequence: CDR1 SGDLS, CDR2 YYNGEE. The CDR3 spans 17 residues. J was trimmed by 4 bases and V by 3 bases; bases with no gene match: 13. In DNA, the CDR3 is TGTGCCAGCAGCGACGGGTCGACTAGCGGAGGAGGAGAGACCCAGTACTTC. As protein: CASSDGSTSGGGETQYF.

V and J are TRBV18 and TRBJ2-7; 8 bases are shared with TRBD2. J gave up 5 bases and V 2 bases, and 8 bases lay outside the gene matches. The CDR3 sequence is 15 residues long. Germline CDR1 is KGHSH and CDR2 is LQKENI. The CDR3 region has the DNA TGTGCCAGCTCACCAGCTAGCGGGTGGATGGACGAGCAGTACTTC. It is translated as CASSPASGWMDEQYF. The full variable domain, its missing parts supplied by reference TRBV18 and TRBJ2-7, is NAGVMQNPRHLVRRRGQEARLRCSPMKGHSHVYWYRQLPEEGLKFMVYLQKENIIDESGMPKERFSAEFPKEGPSILRIQQVVRGDSAAYFCASSPASGWMDEQYFGPGTRLTVT.

With respect to this clonotype: The junction does not match germline at one end; this may be a read error. This chain links TRBV27 with TRBJ2-5; maybe TRBD2 (5 bases). The CDR3 is 15 amino acids. CDR1 is MNHEY and CDR2 is SMNVEV in the germline V gene (reference sequence). The CDR3 is CARSSGGRVGEPQYF. The CDR3 coding sequence is TGTGCCCGCAGTTCTGGCGGGCGGGTTGGAGAGCCCCAGTACTTC.

This clonotype showed up just a few times. The chain couples TRBV24-1 to TRBJ2-1, with D hard to call. Germline lookup yields CDR1 KGHDR and CDR2 SFDVKD. The CDR3 totals 15 residues. V shed 5 bases and J shed 4 bases, with 14 bases lying between them. CDR3 coding DNA: TGTGCCACCAGTGCCCCCGGTCCCACTTACAATGAGCAGTTCTTC. Its translation: CATSAPGPTYNEQFF.

In its sample, this clonotype was seen many times. The V gene is TRBV7-9, the J gene TRBJ1-1; TRBD1 agrees at 7 bases. The CDR3 contains 17 residues. The ends lost 5 bases at V and 4 bases at J; junction bases unmatched: 16. Looked up from germline, CDR1 is SEHNR and CDR2 is FQNEAQ (reference sequence). The CDR3 DNA reads as TGTGCCAGCAGCCCGACACGACAGGGCTATGAGATCACTGAAGCTTTCTTT. Residues: CASSPTRQGYEITEAFF.

This clonotype was observed many times. V is TRBV29-1 and J is TRBJ2-3, with D possibly being TRBD1 (6 bases). With 7 bases removed from V and 4 bases from J, the gap between germline ends came to 18 bases. This CDR3 contains 14 residues. The germline V gene encodes CDR1 SQVTM and CDR2 ANQGSEA. The CDR3 nucleotides are TGCAGCGCACCAGACAGGATTCGCCCAGATACGCAGTATTTT. As protein: CSAPDRIRPDTQYF.

This clonotype was observed at least ten times. This chain uses TRBV7-2 with TRBJ1-1; D is undetermined. Trimming took off 5 bases at V and 3 bases at J, with 4 bases between the two ends. Germline loops: CDR1 SGHTA, CDR2 FQGNSA. The CDR3 contains 11 residues. This CDR3 is CASSPDTEAFF. As DNA, the CDR3 is TGTGCCAGCAGCCCGGACACTGAAGCTTTCTTT.

Concerning this clonotype itself: This may be a read error, as it is one base from a much larger clone. The V call is TRBV30, the J call TRBJ2-3; possible D gene TRBD1, 7 bases. The CDR3 runs to 14 residues. The germline V gene encodes CDR1 GTSNPN and CDR2 SVGIG (reference sequence). CDR3 coding DNA: TGTGCCTGTAGTGTATCCAGGGGGGTAGATACGCAGTATTTT. Its protein is CACSVSRGVDTQYF.

A single count supports this clonotype. Its ends do not fully match the called genes, so a read error is possible. The chain links TRBV25-1 to TRBJ2-2, with TRBD1 as a possible D gene (6 bases). This CDR3 contains 15 residues. From germline, CDR1 is MGHDK and CDR2 SYGVNS. This CDR3 reads CARTPGHPRTGERCF. The DNA for the CDR3 is TGTGCCAGAACCCCGGGACACCCGCGGACCGGGGAGCGGTGTTTT. The variable domain in full, with the rest retrieved from reference TRBV25-1 and TRBJ2-2, is EADIYQTPRYLVIGTGKKITLECSQTMGHDKMYWYQQDPGMELHLIHYSYGVNSTEKGDLSSESTVSRIRTEHFPLTLESARPSHTSQYLCARTPGHPRTGERCFGEGSRLTVL.

The chain is built from TRBV30 and TRBJ1-2, with unresolved D. Trimming stripped 0 bases from V and 6 bases from J, with 8 bases between. The CDR3 has 12 amino acids. Germline assignment: CDR1 GTSNPN and CDR2 SVGIG (reference sequence). The CDR3 is CAWSVPPHGYTF. The CDR3 DNA follows: TGTGCCTGGAGTGTACCCCCTCATGGCTACACCTTC.

This clonotype was observed many times. The chain carries TRBV7-9 and TRBJ2-4, with D possibly matching TRBD2 (5 bases). Trimming left V 3 bases short and J 3 bases short, with 18 bases between. The CDR3 spans 17 residues. From germline, CDR1 is SEHNR and CDR2 FQNEAQ (reference sequence). The CDR3 protein is CASSLDFEGMDKNIQYF. CDR3 in DNA: TGTGCCAGCAGCTTGGATTTTGAGGGTATGGACAAAAACATTCAGTACTTC.

This clonotype was counted many times. The CDR3 region is CSVDGDRDYGYTF. In DNA form, the CDR3 reads TGCAGCGTTGATGGGGACAGGGACTATGGCTACACCTTC. This sequence joins TRBV29-1 and TRBJ1-2; 9 bases line up with TRBD1. CDR1 and CDR2 (germline): SQVTM, ANQGSEA. J lost 3 bases, V lost 3 bases, and 2 bases had no gene match. The CDR3 covers 13 residues. The whole variable domain, remainder taken from reference TRBV29-1 and TRBJ1-2, is SAVISQKPSRDICQRGTSLTIQCQVDSQVTMMFWYRQQPGQSLTLIATANQGSEATYESGFVIDKFPISRPNLTFSTLTVSNMSPEDSSIYLCSVDGDRDYGYTFGSGTRLTVV.

This clonotype was seen ten or more times. The V and J genes are TRBV4-1 and TRBJ1-5; no reliable D call. V lost 0 bases, J lost 6 bases, and 9 bases lay in between. The CDR3 length is 14 residues. Germline CDR1 and CDR2: MGHRA and YSYEKL. In DNA form, the CDR3 reads TGCGCCAGCAGCCAAGATGGTCCTTTTCAGCCCCAGCATTTT. Protein: CASSQDGPFQPQHF.

About this clonotype: Since a much larger clone is just one base distant, this may be a read error. V is TRBV4-1 and J is TRBJ2-7; D perhaps matches TRBD1 (6 bases). The CDR3 has 16 amino acids. CDR1 is MGHRA and CDR2 is YSYEKL in the germline V gene. This chain's CDR3 is CASSPDVRQGSYEQCF. The CDR3 nucleotides are TGCGCCAGCAGCCCGGACGTCCGCCAGGGGAGTTACGAGCAGTGCTTC.

This clonotype came up a few times. This sequence joins TRBV19 and TRBJ2-7; a possible D gene is TRBD2 (5 bases). The V and J ends lost 3 bases and 3 bases respectively, with 9 bases between them. CDR1 LNHDA and CDR2 SQIVND come from the germline V gene (reference sequence). The CDR3 covers 13 residues. The CDR3 spells CASSMAGNYEQYF. In nucleotides, the CDR3 is TGTGCCAGTAGTATGGCCGGGAACTACGAGCAGTACTTC.

Points on this clonotype: This sequence may be a read error, since a much larger clone differs from it by one base. The V and J genes are TRBV9 and TRBJ2-7; D not resolved. CDR1 is SGDLS and CDR2 is YYNGEE in the germline V gene. This CDR3 spans 15 amino acids. The CDR3 bases are TGTGCCAGCAGCGTAGGCGGAGAAAGCTCCTACGAGCAGCACTTC. Its translation: CASSVGGESSYEQHF.

Note on this clonotype: A much larger clone differs from this one at a single base, so this may be a read error. The V call is TRBV2, the J call TRBJ2-3; 8 bases map to TRBD1. Germline CDR1 SNHLY, CDR2 FYNNEI. The trim removed 7 bases at V and 2 bases at J, leaving 8 bases unmatched. This CDR3 is built from 15 residues. The CDR3 coding sequence is TGTGCCAGCAAAATGGGACAGGAATACACAGATACGCAGTATTTT. It specifies CASKMGQEYTDTQYF.

This rearrangement joins TRBV7-2 to TRBJ2-7; possibly TRBD2 for D (6 bases). V lost 5 bases and J lost 5, with 16 bases in between. This CDR3 has 14 residues. CDR1 is SGHTA and CDR2 is FQGNSA in the germline V gene. Here the CDR3 reads CASSPWEAVDEQYF. The CDR3 DNA reads as TGTGCCAGCAGCCCCTGGGAGGCCGTTGACGAGCAGTACTTC.

The chain uses TRBV4-1 and TRBJ1-5; no firm D call. The V end lost 1 base, the J end lost 3 bases, and 7 bases lay between the germline ends. The CDR3 covers 14 residues. The germline CDR1 and CDR2 sequences are MGHRA and YSYEKL. CDR3 nucleotide sequence: TGCGCCAGCAGCCAAGTTTACTCCAATCAGCCCCAGCATTTT. The encoded protein is CASSQVYSNQPQHF.

In its sample, this clonotype was seen a few times. The chain uses TRBV20-1 and TRBJ2-7; TRBD2 matches 11 bases. The CDR3 contains 14 residues. V lost 3 bases and J lost 2; bases outside the gene matches: 3. CDR1 DFQATT and CDR2 SNEGSKA come from the germline V gene (reference sequence). In DNA, the CDR3 is TGCAGTGCTAGCGGGACTAGCGGTGCCTACGAGCAGTACTTC. Its protein is CSASGTSGAYEQYF.

This chain links TRBV30 with TRBJ2-3; possible D gene TRBD1, 5 bases. Germline V lookup: CDR1 GTSNPN, CDR2 SVGIG (reference sequence). The CDR3 is 16 residues long. V was shortened by 0 bases and J by 3 bases, with 16 bases between the two germline ends. CDR3 nucleotides: TGTGCCTGGAGTGTAGGATATCAGGGTCGGACAGATACGCAGTATTTT. It translates to CAWSVGYQGRTDTQYF.